The 16 T cell receptor beta chains below were found in one sample sequenced in a study of Ad26.COV2.S vaccination and SARS-CoV-2 variants. The method was immunoSEQ multiplex PCR; TCRdb's version includes in-frame clones alone and lacks a portion of them. This table has 300,000 to 350,000 clones, roughly 90% appearing once. The treatment is: around 19 received Ad26.COV2.S at low or high dose, single or two shots; five or six received placebo; per-sample allocation not given. The study sampled participants on day 63 after the first vaccine or placebo injection. The input for sequencing was peripheral blood, taken in a trial of Ad26.COV2.S vaccine versus placebo. The source of these receptors is a person between 18 and 60 years old who received the Ad26.COV2.S COVID-19 vaccine or a placebo.

This rearrangement joins TRBV27 to TRBJ2-1, with TRBD2 matching over 7 bases. Germline V CDR1 and CDR2: MNHEY, SMNVEV (reference sequence). V was pared by 4 bases and J by 2 bases, with 8 bases of the junction left unmatched. The CDR3 is 16 residues long. As DNA, the CDR3 is TGTGCCAGCAGTTCCTTTGAGGCGGGGGCCTACAATGAGCAGTTCTTC. Its protein product is CASSSFEAGAYNEQFF.

The chain combines TRBV18 with TRBJ2-1; TRBD2 matches 13 bases. Trimming cost V 6 bases and J 3 bases; bases outside gene matches: 2. Germline loops: CDR1 KGHSH, CDR2 LQKENI. This CDR3 is 15 amino acids long. CDR3 sequence (DNA): TGTGCCAGCTCGGGACTAGCGGGGATCTACAATGAGCAGTTCTTC. Translated, it gives CASSGLAGIYNEQFF. The variable domain in full, completed from reference TRBV18 and TRBJ2-1, reads NAGVMQNPRHLVRRRGQEARLRCSPMKGHSHVYWYRQLPEEGLKFMVYLQKENIIDESGMPKERFSAEFPKEGPSILRIQQVVRGDSAAYFCASSGLAGIYNEQFFGPGTRLTVL.

The chain links TRBV7-4 to TRBJ2-7; TRBD2 is a possible D gene (6 bases). Germline CDR1 SGHVT, CDR2 SQSDAQ. This CDR3 is built from 18 residues. V was trimmed by 5 bases and J by 2 bases, leaving 25 bases between them. CDR3: CASSQIYGTYRLTYEQYF. The DNA for the CDR3 is TGTGCCAGCAGCCAGATTTACGGGACTTATAGACTCACCTACGAGCAGTACTTC.

The V gene is TRBV28, the J gene TRBJ1-5, with 8 bases matching TRBD1. The junction had 8 bases not matched to a gene; V was cut back by 7 bases and J by 3 bases. Germline CDR1 is MDHEN and CDR2 is SYDVKM. The CDR3 is made up of 15 amino acids. The chain's CDR3 is CASNLRTGINQPQHF. Written as DNA, the CDR3 is TGTGCCAGCAATCTCCGGACAGGGATCAATCAGCCCCAGCATTTT.

The J gene is TRBJ2-2, the V gene TRBV27; D is undetermined. V was pared by 2 bases and J by 0 bases, with 4 bases between. CDR3 size: 14 residues. In germline, CDR1 is MNHEY, CDR2 SMNVEV (reference sequence). The chain's CDR3 is CASSLLPNTGELFF. CDR3 in DNA: TGTGCCAGCAGTTTACTCCCGAACACCGGGGAGCTGTTTTTT.

The rearrangement uses TRBV29-1 and TRBJ2-7, with D hard to call. The V end was cut by 6 bases, the J end by 2 bases, with 11 bases between. CDR1 and CDR2 from the germline V gene are SQVTM and ANQGSEA. The CDR3 contains 12 residues. The CDR3 nucleotides read TGCAGCGTAGCCAGTCCAGCCTACGAGCAGTACTTC. This codes for CSVASPAYEQYF.

The chain employs TRBV28 and TRBJ1-2; TRBD1 is a possible D gene (6 bases). With 5 bases removed from V and 4 bases from J, the gap between germline ends came to 11 bases. The V gene's germline CDR1 is MDHEN and CDR2 SYDVKM. This CDR3 spans 13 amino acids. The CDR3 DNA reads as TGTGCCAGCAGTCTCCAGGGGCCCTATGGCTACACCTTC. Amino acids: CASSLQGPYGYTF.

The J gene is TRBJ2-1, the V gene TRBV25-1; 7 nucleotides align to TRBD1. The junction had 11 bases not matched to a gene; V was cut back by 3 bases and J by 6 bases. The CDR3 extends over 16 amino acids. Germline CDR1 reads MGHDK; CDR2 reads SYGVNS. The CDR3 sequence: CASSETAGGDSNEQFF. As DNA, the CDR3 is TGTGCCAGCAGTGAGACCGCAGGGGGAGATAGCAATGAGCAGTTCTTC. The whole variable domain, remainder taken from reference TRBV25-1 and TRBJ2-1, is EADIYQTPRYLVIGTGKKITLECSQTMGHDKMYWYQQDPGMELHLIHYSYGVNSTEKGDLSSESTVSRIRTEHFPLTLESARPSHTSQYLCASSETAGGDSNEQFFGPGTRLTVL.

This clone was observed a few times. This rearrangement joins TRBV4-3 to TRBJ1-4; possibly TRBD1 for D (6 bases). Per the germline V gene, CDR1 is LGHNA and CDR2 is YSLEER. Trimming removed 0 bases at V and 5 bases at J, with 13 bases between. The CDR3 loop spans 16 amino acids. The chain's CDR3 is CASSQETGKVNEKLFF. The CDR3 nucleotides are TGCGCCAGCAGCCAAGAAACAGGGAAGGTAAATGAAAAACTGTTTTTT.

The rearrangement links TRBV19 to TRBJ1-2, with D hard to call. Deletions cut 4 bases from V and 3 bases from J, with 9 bases between. The CDR3 sequence is 13 residues long. The germline V gene has CDR1 LNHDA and CDR2 SQIVND (reference sequence). The CDR3 DNA follows: TGTGCCAGTAGTAGCAGGACGGACTATGGCTACACCTTC. Its protein product is CASSSRTDYGYTF.

The chain carries TRBV4-3 and TRBJ2-1; 10 bases are shared with TRBD2. The germline CDR1 and CDR2 sequences are LGHNA and YSLEER. The CDR3 contains 20 residues. V shed 4 bases, J shed 0 bases, and the junction held 15 bases outside the gene matches. CDR3 amino acids: CASSPRLAGTSLGSYNEQFF. In DNA form, the CDR3 reads TGCGCCAGCAGCCCACGACTAGCGGGCACCTCGCTGGGCTCCTACAATGAGCAGTTCTTC.

The CDR3 DNA follows: TGTGCCAGCAACACCAGGACGGGTAATGAAAAACTGTTTTTT. Protein product: CASNTRTGNEKLFF. The V and J genes are TRBV6-5 and TRBJ1-4; D is unresolved. The CDR3 contains 14 residues. Per the germline V gene, CDR1 is MNHEY and CDR2 is SVGAGI. Trimming pared 7 bases from V and 4 bases from J, leaving 13 bases between.

CDR3 coding DNA: TGTGCCAGCAGTCAGGAGCGGGCGGGGGGCCCGGCCCGAGAGCAGTTCTTC. Encoded protein: CASSQERAGGPAREQFF. The chain recombines TRBV6-2 or TRBV6-3 with TRBJ2-1; 8 positions agree with TRBD2. This CDR3 is 17 amino acids long. J gave up 10 bases and V 5 bases, and 19 bases lay outside the gene matches. The V gene's germline CDR1 is MNHEY and CDR2 SVGEGT.

The rearrangement uses TRBV7-9 and TRBJ2-7; 13 nucleotides align to TRBD2. The CDR3 extends over 15 amino acids. J was trimmed by 5 bases and V by 4 bases; bases with no gene match: 5. CDR1 and CDR2 from the germline V gene are SEHNR and FQNEAQ (reference sequence). The CDR3 DNA reads as TGTGCCAGCAGCTCTGGACTAGCGGGGGTCGACGAGCAGTACTTC. Amino acids: CASSSGLAGVDEQYF.

The V and J genes are TRBV5-6 and TRBJ1-2; 9 bases are a match to TRBD1. Per germline, CDR1 SGHDT and CDR2 YYEEEE. V trimming: 6 bases; J trimming: 8 bases; junction bases outside the gene matches: 11. This CDR3 has 14 residues. In nucleotides, the CDR3 is TGTGCCAGCACCAAAACGACAGGGGGAAAGGGCTACACCTTC. Protein sequence: CASTKTTGGKGYTF.

J is TRBJ2-2 and V is TRBV28; 8 bases are a match to TRBD2. The CDR3 covers 15 residues. V trimming: 6 bases; J trimming: 4 bases; junction bases outside the gene matches: 7. The germline CDR1 and CDR2 sequences are MDHEN and SYDVKM. The CDR3 coding sequence is TGTGCCAGCAGCTCCGGGGGGGCGGGCACCGGGGAGCTGTTTTTT. The encoded protein is CASSSGGAGTGELFF.